This T cell receptor beta chain was obtained from a study of cytomegalovirus exposure and HLA in healthy donors. PCR was performed using 60 Vbeta and 13 Jbeta primers. Some clones are missing from TCRdb's copy, which holds only in-frame ones; the method was immunoSEQ multiplex PCR. The sample gives a few hundred thousand clones, roughly 80% of which show up once; more than 0.3% is in the top ten. CDR3 length: 12 amino acids. Looked up from germline, CDR1 is MNHNS and CDR2 is SASEGT. Trimming left V 11 bases short and J 8 bases short, with 15 bases between. Source material: PBMCs. V is TRBV6-1 and J is TRBJ1-4, with D possibly matching TRBD1 (6 bases). The receptor was derived from a girl aged 2 to 9 in good health and CMV-seronegative. The CDR3 coding sequence is TGTGCCGGACAGCTGGGGAAGGAAAAACTGTTTTTT. Amino acids: CAGQLGKEKLFF.